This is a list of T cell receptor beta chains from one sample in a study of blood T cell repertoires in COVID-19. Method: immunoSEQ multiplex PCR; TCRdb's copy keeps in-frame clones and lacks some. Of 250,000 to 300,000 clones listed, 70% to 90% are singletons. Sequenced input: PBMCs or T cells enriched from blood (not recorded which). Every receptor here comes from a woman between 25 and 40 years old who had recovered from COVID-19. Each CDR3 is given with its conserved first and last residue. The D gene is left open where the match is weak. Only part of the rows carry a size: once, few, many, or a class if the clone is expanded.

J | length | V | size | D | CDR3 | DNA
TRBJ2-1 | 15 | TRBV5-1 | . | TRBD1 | CASSRGQGVDNEQFF | TGCGCCAGCAGCCGCGGACAGGGGGTGGACAATGAGCAGTTCTTC
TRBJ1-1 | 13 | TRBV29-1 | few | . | CSVAPQGNTEAFF | TGCAGCGTTGCCCCCCAGGGGAACACTGAAGCTTTCTTT
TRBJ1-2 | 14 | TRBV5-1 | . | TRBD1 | CASSLTAGGYGYTF | TGCGCCAGCAGCTTGACGGCAGGGGGATATGGCTACACCTTC
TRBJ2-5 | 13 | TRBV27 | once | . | CASSLSLRGTQYF | TGTGCCAGCAGTTTATCCCTGCGGGGGACCCAGTACTTC
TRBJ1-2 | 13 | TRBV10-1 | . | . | CATPGAGGDGYTF | TGCGCCACCCCTGGGGCAGGCGGAGATGGCTACACCTTC
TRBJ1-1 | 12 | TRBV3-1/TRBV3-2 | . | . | CASSSMNTEAFF | TGTGCCAGCAGCTCAATGAACACTGAAGCTTTCTTT
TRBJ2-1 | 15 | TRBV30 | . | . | CAWSVIGGVYNEQFF | TGTGCCTGGAGTGTAATTGGCGGAGTTTACAATGAGCAGTTCTTC
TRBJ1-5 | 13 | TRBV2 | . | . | CASSEGAGQPQHF | TGTGCCAGCAGTGAGGGGGCCGGCCAGCCCCAGCATTTT
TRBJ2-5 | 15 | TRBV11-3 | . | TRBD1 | CASSPGTASRETQYF | TGTGCCAGCAGCCCGGGGACAGCTAGTCGGGAGACCCAGTACTTC
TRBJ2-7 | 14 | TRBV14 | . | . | CASSLLARYDEQYF | TGTGCCAGCAGCCTCCTAGCGAGGTATGACGAGCAGTACTTC
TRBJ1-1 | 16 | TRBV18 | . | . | CASSPTTGGDHTEAFF | TGTGCCAGCTCACCAACAACCGGGGGAGATCACACTGAAGCTTTCTTT
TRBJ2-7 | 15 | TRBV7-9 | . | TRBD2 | CASSLVAGLTYEQYF | TGTGCCAGCAGCTTAGTAGCGGGGCTGACCTACGAGCAGTACTTC
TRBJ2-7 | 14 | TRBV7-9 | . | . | CASSRGGGAYEQYF | TGTGCCAGCAGCCGAGGTGGCGGGGCCTACGAGCAGTACTTC
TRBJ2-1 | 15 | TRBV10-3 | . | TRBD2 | CAISVVLAGEGEQFF | TGTGCCATCAGTGTGGTCCTAGCGGGAGAGGGTGAGCAGTTCTTC
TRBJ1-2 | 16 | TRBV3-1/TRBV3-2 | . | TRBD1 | CASSQAGQGLSQGYTF | TGTGCCAGCAGCCAGGCGGGACAGGGATTATCTCAGGGCTACACCTTC
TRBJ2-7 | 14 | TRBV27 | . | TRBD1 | CASRKQGAFDEQYF | TGTGCCAGCAGGAAGCAGGGGGCGTTTGACGAGCAGTACTTC
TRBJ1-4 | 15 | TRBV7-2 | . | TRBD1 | CASSLTGPTNEKLFF | TGTGCCAGCAGCTTGACAGGGCCTACTAATGAAAAACTGTTTTTT
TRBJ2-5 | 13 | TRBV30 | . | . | CAWSTGMGETQYF | TGTGCCTGGTCCACAGGGATGGGGGAGACCCAGTACTTC
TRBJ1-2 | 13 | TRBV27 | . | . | CASSLPGGYGYTF | TGTGCCAGCAGTTTACCGGGGGGGTACGGCTACACCTTC
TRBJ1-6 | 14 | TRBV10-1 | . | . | CASSEGGSNSPLHF | TGCGCCAGCAGTGAAGGGGGTTCTAATTCACCCCTCCACTTT
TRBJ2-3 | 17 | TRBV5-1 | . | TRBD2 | CASSPFSSGSFVDTQYF | TGCGCCAGCAGCCCATTCTCTAGCGGGAGCTTTGTAGATACGCAGTATTTT
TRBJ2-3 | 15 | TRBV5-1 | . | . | CASSLAGISTDTQYF | TGCGCCAGCAGCTTGGCCGGGATATCAACAGATACGCAGTATTTT
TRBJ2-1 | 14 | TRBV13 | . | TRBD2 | CASRTSGRANEQFF | TGTGCCAGTAGGACTAGCGGGAGGGCCAATGAGCAGTTCTTC
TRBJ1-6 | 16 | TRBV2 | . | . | CASGQKASSYNSPLHF | TGTGCCAGCGGACAGAAAGCGAGCTCCTATAATTCACCCCTCCACTTT
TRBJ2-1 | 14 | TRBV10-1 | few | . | CASSPGTGPVEQFF | TGCGCCAGCAGTCCCGGGACTGGGCCCGTTGAGCAGTTCTTC
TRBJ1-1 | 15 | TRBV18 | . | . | CASSPARGLNTEAFF | TGTGCCAGCTCACCGGCCAGGGGATTGAACACTGAAGCTTTCTTT
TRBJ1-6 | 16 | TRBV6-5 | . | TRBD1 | CASSYSHTGGDSPLHF | TGTGCCAGCAGTTACTCCCACACAGGGGGCGATTCACCCCTCCACTTT
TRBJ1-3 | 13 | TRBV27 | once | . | CASSPRGWNTIYF | TGTGCCAGCAGTCCCAGGGGCTGGAACACCATATATTTT
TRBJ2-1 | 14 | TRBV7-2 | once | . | CASSQAETYNEQFF | TGTGCCAGCAGCCAAGCGGAGACCTACAATGAGCAGTTCTTC
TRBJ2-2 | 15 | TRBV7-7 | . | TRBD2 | CASKVAGGPYGELFF | TGTGCCAGCAAGGTAGCGGGAGGGCCGTACGGGGAGCTGTTTTTT
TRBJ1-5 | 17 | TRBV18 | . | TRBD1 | CASSPSGGAGRNQPQHF | TGTGCCAGCTCACCTTCAGGGGGCGCCGGCCGCAATCAGCCCCAGCATTTT
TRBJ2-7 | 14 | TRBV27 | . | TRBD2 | CASSLAGGTYEQYF | TGTGCCAGCAGTTTAGCGGGGGGGACCTACGAGCAGTACTTC
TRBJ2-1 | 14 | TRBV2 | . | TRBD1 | CASKGDSGYNEQFF | TGTGCCAGCAAAGGGGACAGTGGCTACAATGAGCAGTTCTTC
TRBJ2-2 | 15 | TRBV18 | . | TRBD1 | CASSPGQGWAGELFF | TGTGCCAGCTCACCCGGACAGGGATGGGCCGGGGAGCTGTTTTTT
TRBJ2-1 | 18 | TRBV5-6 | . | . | CASSLGRRPIWGPNEQFF | TGTGCCAGCAGCTTGGGGCGCCGGCCGATCTGGGGGCCCAATGAGCAGTTCTTC
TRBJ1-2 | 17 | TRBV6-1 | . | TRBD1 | CASSEAQGAWEKYGYTF | TGTGCCAGCAGTGAAGCGCAGGGGGCGTGGGAGAAGTATGGCTACACCTTC
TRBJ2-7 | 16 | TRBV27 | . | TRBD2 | CASRSSSGITVYEQYF | TGTGCCAGCAGGAGCTCTAGCGGGATAACGGTCTACGAGCAGTACTTC
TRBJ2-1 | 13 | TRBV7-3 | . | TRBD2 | CASSSASGGRQFF | TGTGCCAGCAGCTCAGCTAGCGGGGGGAGGCAGTTCTTC
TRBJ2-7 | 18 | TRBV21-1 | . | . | CASSPISEVGWEFYEQYF | TGTGCCAGCAGCCCTATCTCCGAGGTTGGATGGGAGTTCTACGAGCAGTACTTC
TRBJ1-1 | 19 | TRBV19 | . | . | CASSIGVGVRQILDTEAFF | TGTGCCAGTAGTATTGGGGTAGGGGTGCGCCAAATCTTGGACACTGAAGCTTTCTTT
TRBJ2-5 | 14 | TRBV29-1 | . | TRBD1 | CSVDGQGVLETQYF | TGCAGCGTTGATGGACAGGGGGTATTGGAGACCCAGTACTTC
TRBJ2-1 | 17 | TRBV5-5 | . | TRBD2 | CASSLGPTSGGYNEQFF | TGTGCCAGCAGCTTGGGCCCTACTAGCGGGGGTTACAATGAGCAGTTCTTC
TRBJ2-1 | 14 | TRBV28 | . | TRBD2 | CASTVDGRFAEQFF | TGTGCCAGCACTGTTGACGGGAGGTTCGCTGAGCAGTTCTTC
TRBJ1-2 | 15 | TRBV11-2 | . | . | CASITLGTPNYGYTF | TGTGCCAGCATTACTCTCGGGACACCAAACTATGGCTACACCTTC
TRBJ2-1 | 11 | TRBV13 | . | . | CAVGLRDEQFF | TGTGCCGTGGGGTTGAGGGATGAGCAGTTCTTC
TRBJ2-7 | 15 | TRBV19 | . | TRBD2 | CASSTLGLAVYEQYF | TGTGCCAGTAGTACCCTCGGACTAGCGGTCTACGAGCAGTACTTC
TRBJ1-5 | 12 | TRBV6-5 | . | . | CASVQGQQPQHF | TGTGCCAGCGTCCAGGGACAACAGCCCCAGCATTTT
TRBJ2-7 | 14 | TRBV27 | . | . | CASSFKAASYEQYF | TGTGCCAGCAGTTTTAAAGCGGCTTCCTACGAGCAGTACTTC
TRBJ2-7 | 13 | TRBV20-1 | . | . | CSASPRAAYEQYF | TGCAGTGCTAGTCCCAGGGCGGCCTACGAGCAGTACTTC
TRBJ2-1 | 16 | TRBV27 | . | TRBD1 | CASSLSGTGGWWEQFF | TGTGCCAGCAGTTTATCGGGGACAGGGGGCTGGTGGGAGCAGTTCTTC
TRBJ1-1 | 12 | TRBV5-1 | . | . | CASRTGSTEAFF | TGCGCCAGCAGGACAGGAAGCACTGAAGCTTTCTTT
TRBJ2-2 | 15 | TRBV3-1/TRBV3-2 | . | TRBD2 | CASSQFSGRAKELFF | TGTGCCAGCAGCCAATTTAGCGGGAGGGCCAAGGAGCTGTTTTTT
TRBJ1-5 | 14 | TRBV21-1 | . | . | CASSNPVSNQPQHF | TGTGCCAGCAGCAACCCCGTTAGCAATCAGCCCCAGCATTTT
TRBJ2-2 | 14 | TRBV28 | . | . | CASTAPGFSGELFF | TGTGCCAGCACCGCTCCAGGGTTCTCCGGGGAGCTGTTTTTT
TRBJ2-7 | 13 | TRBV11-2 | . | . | CASSSQGTGEQYF | TGTGCCAGCAGCTCGCAGGGGACGGGGGAGCAGTACTTC
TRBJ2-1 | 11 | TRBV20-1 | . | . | CSASKMGRQFF | TGCAGTGCTAGTAAGATGGGGCGGCAGTTCTTC
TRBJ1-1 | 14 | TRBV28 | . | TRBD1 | CASRLTGPNTEAFF | TGTGCCAGCAGATTGACAGGGCCTAACACTGAAGCTTTCTTT
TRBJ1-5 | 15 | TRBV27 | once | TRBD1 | CASKRGQNPNQPQHF | TGTGCCAGCAAGAGGGGACAGAACCCAAATCAGCCCCAGCATTTT
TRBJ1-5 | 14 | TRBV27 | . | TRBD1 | CASSRGQLNQPQHF | TGTGCCAGCAGTAGGGGACAGCTTAATCAGCCCCAGCATTTT